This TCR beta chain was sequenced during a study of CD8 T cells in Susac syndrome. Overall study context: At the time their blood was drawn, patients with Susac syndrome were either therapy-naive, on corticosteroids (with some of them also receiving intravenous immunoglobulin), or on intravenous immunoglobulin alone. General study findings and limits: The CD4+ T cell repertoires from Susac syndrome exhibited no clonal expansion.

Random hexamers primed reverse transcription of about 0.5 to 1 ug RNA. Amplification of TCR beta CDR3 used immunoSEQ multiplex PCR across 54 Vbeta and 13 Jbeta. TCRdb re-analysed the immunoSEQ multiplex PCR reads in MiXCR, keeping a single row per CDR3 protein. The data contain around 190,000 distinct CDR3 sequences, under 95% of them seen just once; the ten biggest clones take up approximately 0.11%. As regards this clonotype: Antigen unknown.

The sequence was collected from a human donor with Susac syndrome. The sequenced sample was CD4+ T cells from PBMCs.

This CDR3 reads CASSDKGGEQYF. The CDR3 DNA reads as TGTGCCAGCTCAGATAAAGGGGGCGAGCAGTACTTC. V gene TRBV18 combines with J gene TRBJ2-7; possible D gene TRBD1, 6 bases. This CDR3 is built from 12 residues. From germline, CDR1 is KGHSH and CDR2 LQKENI. V was pared by 5 bases and J by 6 bases, with 11 bases between.